This TCR beta chain was profiled in a study of early T cells in non-severe SARS-CoV-2 infection. As for the study in general: Bulk RNA from unsorted whole blood was sequenced; chains were unpaired.

Unique molecular identifiers were added to individual cDNA molecules. Via MiXCR, TCRdb re-called the 5' RACE reads, giving one row per CDR3 protein. The table lists tens of thousands of distinct CDR3 sequences, around 5% of them singletons, with 3.5% to 4% in the top ten. This clonotype was seen many times. Its antigen is as yet unknown. V lost 10 bases and J 7 bases, leaving 19 bases between the germline ends. Germline V lookup: CDR1 MNHNY, CDR2 SVGAGI (reference sequence). The CDR3 length is 13 residues. Study findings and constraints: Anti-spike CD8 responses were favored by VDJdb matching, which missed private and CD4 specificities.

The sequenced material came from whole blood. V gene TRBV6-6 combines with J gene TRBJ1-2; D is unclear. The receptor was isolated from an adult who was a healthcare worker with PCR-confirmed SARS-CoV-2 infection or an uninfected control (not recorded which). CDR3 coding DNA: TGTGCCACCGGCCCCCCCGGTCGACGTGGCTACACCTTC. Residues: CATGPPGRRGYTF.